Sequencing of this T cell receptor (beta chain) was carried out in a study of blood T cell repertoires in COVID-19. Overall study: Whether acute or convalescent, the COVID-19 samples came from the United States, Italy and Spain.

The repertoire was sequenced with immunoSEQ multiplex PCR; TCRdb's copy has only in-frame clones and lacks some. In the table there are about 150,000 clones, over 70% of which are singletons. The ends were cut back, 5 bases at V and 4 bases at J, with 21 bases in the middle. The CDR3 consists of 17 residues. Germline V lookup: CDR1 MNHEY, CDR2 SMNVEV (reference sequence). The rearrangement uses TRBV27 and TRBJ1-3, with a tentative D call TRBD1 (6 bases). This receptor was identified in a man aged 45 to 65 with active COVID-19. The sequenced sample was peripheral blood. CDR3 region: CASSPGAVRPFGNTIYF. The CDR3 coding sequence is TGTGCCAGCAGTCCAGGGGCAGTCCGTCCCTTCGGAAACACCATATATTTT.